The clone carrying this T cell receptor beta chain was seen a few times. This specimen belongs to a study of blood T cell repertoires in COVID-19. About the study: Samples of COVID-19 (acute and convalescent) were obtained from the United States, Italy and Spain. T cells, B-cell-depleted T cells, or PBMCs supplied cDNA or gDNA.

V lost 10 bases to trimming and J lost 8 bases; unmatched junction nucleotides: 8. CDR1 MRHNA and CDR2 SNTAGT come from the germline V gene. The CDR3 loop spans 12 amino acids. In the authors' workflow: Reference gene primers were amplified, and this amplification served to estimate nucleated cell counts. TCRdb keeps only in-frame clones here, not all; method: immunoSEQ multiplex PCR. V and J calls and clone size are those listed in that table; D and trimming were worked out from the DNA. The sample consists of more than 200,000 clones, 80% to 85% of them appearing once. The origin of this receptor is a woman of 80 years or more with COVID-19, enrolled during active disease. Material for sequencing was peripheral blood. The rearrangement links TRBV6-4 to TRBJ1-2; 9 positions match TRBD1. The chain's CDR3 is CAKDRGEQGYTF. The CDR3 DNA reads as TGTGCCAAGGACAGGGGCGAGCAAGGCTACACCTTC.